These T cell receptor beta chains were read from a single sample in a study of shared clonotypes between healthy human individuals. Clones were read by immunoSEQ multiplex PCR, and TCRdb kept only the in-frame ones, dropping some. The sample carries 2 million to 2.5 million clones, 95% recorded once. Sequenced sample: naive CD4+ T cells sorted from blood. The receptors stem from a man younger than 35 in good health. Both conserved end residues are part of each CDR3. The D gene is left open where the match is weak. Where a row states a size, it is once, few, many or the class of an expanded clone; other rows omit it.

d_call: NA
j_call: TRBJ1-6
v_call: TRBV6-6
clone_size: once
cdr3_nt: TGTGCCAGCAGTTACTCTAGGCAGGATTCACCCCTCCACTTT
cdr3_aa: CASSYSRQDSPLHF

d_call: NA
j_call: TRBJ1-2
v_call: TRBV5-6
clone_size: NA
cdr3_nt: TGTGCCAGCAGCTTTGAGGGTATCTATGGCTACACCTTC
cdr3_aa: CASSFEGIYGYTF

d_call: TRBD1
j_call: TRBJ2-7
v_call: TRBV6-5
clone_size: NA
cdr3_nt: TGTGCCAGCAGTCAGGGGGTGTTCTACGAGCAGTACTTC
cdr3_aa: CASSQGVFYEQYF

d_call: NA
j_call: TRBJ2-7
v_call: TRBV9
clone_size: NA
cdr3_nt: TGTGCCAGCAGCGTGGGGGGAACAGTACCATTTACCTACGAGCAGTACTTC
cdr3_aa: CASSVGGTVPFTYEQYF

d_call: NA
j_call: TRBJ1-1
v_call: TRBV10-2
clone_size: NA
cdr3_nt: TGCGCCAGCAGTGGACCAACAGGGATTCACACTGAAGCTTTCTTT
cdr3_aa: CASSGPTGIHTEAFF

d_call: NA
j_call: TRBJ1-5
v_call: TRBV19
clone_size: NA
cdr3_nt: TGTGCCAGTAGTATGTTAGGGGTGGATCAGCCCCAGCATTTT
cdr3_aa: CASSMLGVDQPQHF

d_call: NA
j_call: TRBJ1-6
v_call: TRBV6-5
clone_size: NA
cdr3_nt: TGTGCCAGCGCCCTGCTCCGGCAGGAAAATTCACCCCCCCACTTT
cdr3_aa: CASALLRQENSPPHF

d_call: NA
j_call: TRBJ2-1
v_call: TRBV25-1
clone_size: NA
cdr3_nt: TGTGCCAGCAGTGAATCGGGCGGGGAGACCAATGAGCAGTTCTTC
cdr3_aa: CASSESGGETNEQFF

d_call: NA
j_call: TRBJ1-4
v_call: TRBV30
clone_size: NA
cdr3_nt: TGTGCCTGGAGCGAACAGGAAAAACTGTTTTTT
cdr3_aa: CAWSEQEKLFF

d_call: NA
j_call: TRBJ2-3
v_call: TRBV30
clone_size: NA
cdr3_nt: TGTGCCTGGGGACGAGGAGATACGCAGTATTTT
cdr3_aa: CAWGRGDTQYF